This T cell receptor beta chain originates from a study of technical replicates of blood from a few donors. Assay used: immunoSEQ multiplex PCR; TCRdb lists only in-frame clones, some missing. The repertoire consists of about 70,000 clones, with 90% to 95% occurring once and the leading ten covering 0.39%. This CDR3 spans 15 amino acids. V was pared by 0 bases and J by 5 bases, with 13 bases between. The V gene's germline CDR1 is SGHTA and CDR2 FQGNSA. Sequencing was carried out using T cells isolated from PBMCs. The origin of this receptor is a human donor in good health. The rearrangement links TRBV7-2 to TRBJ2-5; D is possibly TRBD2 (6 bases). The CDR3 loop reads CASSLAGSGVETQYF. The CDR3 DNA follows: TGTGCCAGCAGCTTAGCCGGGAGCGGAGTGGAGACCCAGTACTTC.